This TCR beta chain derives from a study of T cell repertoires in cytomegalovirus infection. Study-level information: Indications of both CMV infection and matching HLA type were provided by public TCR beta signatures. Study conclusions and caveats: Summed public TCR beta family frequency identified CMV carriers bearing the relevant HLA. Dominating the ex vivo response were HLA-C-restricted CMV-specific TCR beta clonotypes.

Details on this clonotype: Its antigen is as yet unknown.

With 4 bases removed from V and 7 bases from J, the gap between germline ends came to 14 bases. The CDR3 consists of 13 residues. The germline V gene has CDR1 SGHDT and CDR2 YYEEEE. TCRdb re-called the reads with MiXCR, one entry per CDR3 protein. This table has approximately 260,000 distinct CDR3 sequences, about a sixth appearing once. This TCR came from a human donor in good health (CMV status not recorded). Some clones in this sample may be carry-over from other donors' samples. Sequenced: CD8+ T cells from PBMCs. The chain links TRBV5-6 to TRBJ1-2; D may be TRBD1 (6 bases). This CDR3 is CASSLGRGSGYTF. For the CDR3, the DNA is TGTGCCAGCAGCCTGGGGAGGGGGAGTGGCTACACCTTC. Complete variable domain (other parts from reference TRBV5-6 and TRBJ1-2): DAGVTQSPTHLIKTRGQQVTLRCSPKSGHDTVSWYQQALGQGPQFIFQYYEEEERQRGNFPDRFSGHQFPNYSSELNVNALLLGDSALYLCASSLGRGSGYTFGSGTRLTVV.